The TCR beta chain under discussion was sequenced for a study of graft-versus-host responses after intestinal transplantation. Overall study results and limits: Detection of GvH clones occurred in recipient marrow, and some had their first appearance in ileum or blood.

CDR1 LGHNA and CDR2 YNFKEQ come from the germline V gene. The CDR3 is 17 residues long. Deletions cut 3 bases from V and 4 bases from J, with 19 bases between. Using immunoSEQ multiplex PCR, the repertoire was profiled, and TCRdb retains in-frame clones only, with some absent. In the table there are 15,000 to 20,000 clones, about 80% of which are singletons. Details on this clone: The antigen remains unidentified.

Sequenced here: PBMCs, sampled 14 days after transplant. This clonotype was obtained from a human patient who received an intestinal transplant, so some T cells may come from the graft donor. The rearrangement joins TRBV4-2 to TRBJ2-1; the D call may be TRBD1 or TRBD2 (6 bases each). DNA for the CDR3: TGTGCCAGCAGCCATTCCGGTCCGGGGGCCGTATACAATGAGCAGTTCTTC. Encoded protein: CASSHSGPGAVYNEQFF.